This passage covers 2 T cell receptor beta chains from one sample sequenced in a study of PD-L1 blockade in urothelial cancer. The sample's time point: pretreatment peripheral blood. Clones were sequenced by immunoSEQ multiplex PCR, and TCRdb holds only the in-frame ones, with some missing. The sample lists tens of thousands of clones; around 86% were seen once. Sequenced here: PBMCs, sampled around atezolizumab (anti-PD-L1) treatment. The receptors were sampled from an older man with urothelial cancer.

This chain connects TRBV25-1 to TRBJ1-2, with D hard to call. Between the trimmed V and J ends, which lost 5 bases and 1 base, there was a span of 5 bases. The CDR3 sequence is 12 residues long. Germline V gene sequence: CDR1 MGHDK, CDR2 SYGVNS. In DNA form, the CDR3 reads TGTGCCAGCAGTCGGGGTAACTATGGCTACACCTTC. Its translation is CASSRGNYGYTF.

The V call is TRBV6-6, the J call TRBJ1-2, with D uncertain. V gave up 7 bases and J gave up 6 bases, with 12 bases separating them. Germline V lookup: CDR1 MNHNY, CDR2 SVGAGI (reference sequence). This CDR3 is 12 amino acids long. CDR3 DNA: TGTGCCAGCAAACAAGACCGGGATGGCTACACCTTC. Translation gives CASKQDRDGYTF.